Each of the 18 T cell receptor beta chains below was sequenced from the same sample in a study of cytomegalovirus exposure and HLA in healthy donors. Measured with immunoSEQ multiplex PCR; TCRdb has only the in-frame clones, and not every one. The profile shows 120,000 to 150,000 clones, 87% of them singletons. The sample was PBMCs. These receptors originate from a man between 18 and 29 years old in good health and CMV-seropositive.

The CDR3 loop reads CASSEALQAGELFF. The CDR3 bases are TGTGCCAGCAGTGAAGCGCTTCAGGCCGGGGAGCTGTTTTTT. V and J are TRBV2 and TRBJ2-2; D not resolved. Per germline, CDR1 SNHLY and CDR2 FYNNEI. Trimming took off 0 bases at V and 6 bases at J, with 8 bases between the two ends. The CDR3 contains 14 residues.

This clone was recorded only once. This chain uses TRBV5-1 with TRBJ2-7; D may be TRBD2 (6 bases). CDR3 length equals 15 residues. With 1 base removed from V and 2 bases from J, the gap between germline ends came to 13 bases. Germline V gives CDR1 SGHRS, CDR2 YFSETQ. This chain's CDR3 is CASSLSNPGAYEQYF. CDR3 in DNA: TGCGCCAGCAGCTTGTCCAACCCGGGGGCCTACGAGCAGTACTTC.

The CDR3 is CASSLLVTASYTDTQYF. The CDR3 nucleotides are TGTGCCAGCAGTTTATTGGTGACAGCGAGCTACACAGATACGCAGTATTTT. The chain couples TRBV27 to TRBJ2-3; TRBD1 is a possible D gene (5 bases). Germline CDR1 MNHEY, CDR2 SMNVEV (reference sequence). The CDR3 has 17 residues. Trimming left V 1 base short and J 2 bases short, with 16 bases between.

V gene TRBV14 combines with J gene TRBJ1-2; 7 positions agree with TRBD1. The CDR3 spans 14 residues. J gave up 8 bases and V 3 bases, and 9 bases lay outside the gene matches. The germline gives CDR1 SGHDN, CDR2 FVKESK. This chain's CDR3 is CASSQGSTGNGYTF. The CDR3 DNA reads as TGTGCCAGCAGCCAGGGATCGACAGGGAACGGCTACACCTTC. Supplemented by reference TRBV14 and TRBJ1-2, the full variable domain reads EAGVTQFPSHSVIEKGQTVTLRCDPISGHDNLYWYRRVMGKEIKFLLHFVKESKQDESGMPNNRFLAERTGGTYSTLKVQPAELEDSGVYFCASSQGSTGNGYTFGSGTRLTVV.

The V and J genes are TRBV27 and TRBJ2-1; 7 nucleotides line up with TRBD2. Germline CDR1 MNHEY, CDR2 SMNVEV (reference sequence). The CDR3 extends over 13 amino acids. The V gene end was trimmed by 5 bases and the J gene end by 4 bases; junction bases not matched to a gene: 2. CDR3 coding DNA: TGTGCCAGCAGTCGGCGGGAGTACAATGAGCAGTTCTTC. Translated, it gives CASSRREYNEQFF.

The rearrangement links TRBV4-1 to TRBJ2-3, with TRBD2 matching over 13 bases. The V and J ends lost 4 bases and 0 bases, in that order; junction bases with no gene match: 4. CDR3 size: 17 residues. Looked up from germline, CDR1 is MGHRA and CDR2 is YSYEKL. CDR3 coding DNA: TGCGCCAGCAGCCGGGGACTAGCGGGGAGTAGCACAGATACGCAGTATTTT. Translated, it gives CASSRGLAGSSTDTQYF.

The chain uses TRBV19 and TRBJ1-1, with TRBD1 matching over 7 bases. Unmatched junction bases numbered 8, after V lost 6 bases and J lost 4 bases. There are 14 residues in the CDR3. The germline CDR1 and CDR2 sequences are LNHDA and SQIVND (reference sequence). Here the CDR3 DNA reads TGTGCCAGTAGGGGTGGGACAGTTTTCACTGAAGCTTTCTTT. This gives the protein CASRGGTVFTEAFF.

V gene TRBV6-1 combines with J gene TRBJ2-2; tentatively, D is TRBD2 (6 bases). This CDR3 contains 14 residues. The ends were cut back, 10 bases at V and 3 bases at J, with 15 bases in the middle. CDR1 and CDR2 from the germline V gene are MNHNS and SASEGT. CDR3 bases: TGTGCCACCCGCCGGGGGTATGACACCGGGGAGCTGTTTTTT. Protein sequence: CATRRGYDTGELFF.

The chain couples TRBV5-1 to TRBJ2-2; tentative D call: TRBD2 (8 bases). With 4 bases removed from V and 6 bases from J, the gap between germline ends came to 16 bases. The CDR3 totals 15 residues. Looked up from germline, CDR1 is SGHRS and CDR2 is YFSETQ. The CDR3 DNA reads TGCGCCAGCAGCGCGGGGGGACAGTCCGCCGGGGAGCTGTTTTTT. It is translated as CASSAGGQSAGELFF.

The chain combines TRBV13 with TRBJ1-2; 7 positions match TRBD1. The CDR3 runs 14 residues. V trimming: 4 bases; J trimming: 2 bases; junction bases outside the gene matches: 4. CDR1 and CDR2 from the germline V gene are PRHDT and FYEKMQ (reference sequence). In DNA, the CDR3 is TGTGCCAGCAGCTCCCTGACAGGGAACTATGGCTACACCTTC. This gives the protein CASSSLTGNYGYTF. The full variable domain, its missing parts supplied by reference TRBV13 and TRBJ1-2, is AAGVIQSPRHLIKEKRETATLKCYPIPRHDTVYWYQQGPGQDPQFLISFYEKMQSDKGSIPDRFSAQQFSDYHSELNMSSLELGDSALYFCASSSLTGNYGYTFGSGTRLTVV.

The genes are TRBV28 and TRBJ1-5; 9 bases map to TRBD1. Germline CDR1 reads MDHEN; CDR2 reads SYDVKM. This CDR3 has 16 residues. V shed 6 bases, J shed 3 bases, and the junction held 9 bases outside the gene matches. CDR3 sequence (DNA): TGTGCCAGCAGCCCCGGGGACAGGGCTTTCAATCAGCCCCAGCATTTT. Translated, it gives CASSPGDRAFNQPQHF.

V and J are TRBV28 and TRBJ1-2, with TRBD1 matching 7 bases. Trimming took 4 bases from V and 6 from J; bases not matched to a gene: 11. The germline V gene encodes CDR1 MDHEN and CDR2 SYDVKM. The CDR3 sequence is 15 residues long. The CDR3 loop is CASSYSGQVSDGYTF. CDR3 DNA: TGTGCCAGCAGTTACTCAGGACAGGTTTCAGATGGCTACACCTTC.

Only one count was recorded for this clone. V usage is TRBV28 and J usage is TRBJ2-2; weak D call: TRBD2 (7 bases). In germline, CDR1 is MDHEN, CDR2 SYDVKM. V was shortened by 3 bases and J by 6 bases, with 11 bases between the two germline ends. The CDR3 totals 14 residues. The CDR3 protein is CASSFTGRAGELFF. The CDR3 DNA sequence: TGTGCCAGCAGTTTTACAGGGAGGGCCGGGGAGCTGTTTTTT.

This clone is a singleton in its sample. The rearrangement joins TRBV9 to TRBJ2-3; D gene ambiguous. V lost 3 bases to trimming and J lost 2 bases, with 4 bases between them. Germline V lookup: CDR1 SGDLS, CDR2 YYNGEE. This CDR3 is 12 amino acids long. The CDR3 DNA is TGTGCCAGCAGCGGAGACACAGATACGCAGTATTTT. Its translation is CASSGDTDTQYF.

The V gene is TRBV4-2, the J gene TRBJ2-2; 9 bases are shared with TRBD2. In germline, CDR1 is LGHNA, CDR2 YNFKEQ. The CDR3 is 16 residues long. V dropped 4 bases and J dropped 2; count of bases not matched to a gene: 5. The CDR3 spells CASSPSGLANTGELFF. The CDR3 DNA follows: TGTGCCAGCAGCCCTTCGGGACTAGCTAACACCGGGGAGCTGTTTTTT.

The chain is built from TRBV11-2 and TRBJ1-1; D is possibly TRBD1 (5 bases). Germline CDR1 and CDR2: SGHAT and FQNNGV. CDR3 length equals 16 residues. V gave up 2 bases and J gave up 3 bases, with 16 bases separating them. CDR3 nucleotide sequence: TGTGCCAGCAGCTTACGTCCCTCGGGGGACTACACTGAAGCTTTCTTT. Encoded protein: CASSLRPSGDYTEAFF.

The rearrangement joins TRBV7-9 to TRBJ2-7; a possible D gene is TRBD1 (5 bases). This CDR3 has 12 residues. The germline V gene encodes CDR1 SEHNR and CDR2 FQNEAQ (reference sequence). V lost 1 base, J lost 5 bases, and 6 bases lay in between. The CDR3 protein is CASSLEGHEQYF. DNA for the CDR3: TGTGCCAGCAGCTTAGAGGGGCACGAGCAGTACTTC. The full variable domain, completed using reference TRBV7-9 and TRBJ2-7, is DTGVSQNPRHKITKRGQNVTFRCDPISEHNRLYWYRQTLGQGPEFLTYFQNEAQLEKSRLLSDRFSAERPKGSFSTLEIQRTEQGDSAMYLCASSLEGHEQYFGPGTRLTVT.

V and J are TRBV9 and TRBJ1-1; a weak D match, TRBD1 (5 bases). The CDR3 sequence is 13 residues long. CDR1 and CDR2 (germline): SGDLS, YYNGEE. Trimming removed 3 bases at V and 7 bases at J, with 13 bases between. CDR3 loop: CASSAPRENEAFF. The CDR3 coding sequence is TGTGCCAGCAGCGCTCCCAGGGAAAATGAAGCTTTCTTT.